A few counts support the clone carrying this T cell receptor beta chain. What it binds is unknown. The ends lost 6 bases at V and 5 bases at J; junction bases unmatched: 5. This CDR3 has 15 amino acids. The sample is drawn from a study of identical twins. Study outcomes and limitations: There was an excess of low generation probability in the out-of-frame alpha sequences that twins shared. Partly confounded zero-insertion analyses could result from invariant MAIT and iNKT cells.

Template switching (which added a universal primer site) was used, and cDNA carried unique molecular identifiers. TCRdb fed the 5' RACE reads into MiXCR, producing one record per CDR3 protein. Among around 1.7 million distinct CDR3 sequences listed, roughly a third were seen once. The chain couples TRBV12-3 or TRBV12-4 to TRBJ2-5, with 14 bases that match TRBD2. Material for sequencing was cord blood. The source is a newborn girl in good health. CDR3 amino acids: CASRRLAGGLETQYF. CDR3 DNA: TGTGCCAGCAGGAGACTAGCGGGGGGGTTGGAGACCCAGTACTTC.